Listed here is a single T cell receptor beta chain. Its antigen is undetermined. Germline V gene lookup returns CDR1 DFQATT and CDR2 SNEGSKA (reference sequence). The CDR3 spans 18 residues. V gave up 0 bases and J gave up 1 base, with 19 bases separating them. These data come from a study of Graves' ophthalmopathy and Graves' hyperthyroidism. Study-level background: Hyperthyroidism showing no ophthalmopathy within 18 months of follow-up was stable. Points from the study as a whole: Most thyroid clonotypes with frequency above 0.001 were detected in blood too.

Amplifying from RNA transcripts, the study obtained TCR beta CDR3 regions. First-round RT-PCR relied on HTBI primers, and a second-round multiplex PCR came next. TCRdb re-analysed the multiplex PCR reads in MiXCR, keeping a single row per CDR3 protein. The data hold roughly 600,000 distinct CDR3 sequences, with roughly 40% observed a single time. This clonotype was obtained from an adult man with Graves' hyperthyroidism. The sequenced sample was peripheral blood or thyroid tissue (not recorded which). J is TRBJ1-5 and V is TRBV20-1, with D possibly matching TRBD1 (5 bases). The CDR3 nucleotides are TGCAGTGCTAGAGATCTGAGGGGAAGGGTAATCAGCAATCAGCCCCAGCATTTT. This gives the protein CSARDLRGRVISNQPQHF.